The 25 T cell receptor beta chains presented below share a single source sample, sequenced in a study of response to subunit inactivated influenza vaccine. TCRdb reprocessed the RT-PCR reads via MiXCR and lists one record per CDR3 protein. Altogether 700,000 to 800,000 distinct CDR3 sequences are present, roughly 20% being singletons, with the ten largest covering roughly a tenth. The sample in question was PBMCs from blood, obtained roughly 5 days after vaccination. The receptors originated from a man aged 50 to 60 who received an inactivated influenza vaccine.

This clonotype was counted between two and nine times. The V and J genes are TRBV12-3 or TRBV12-4 and TRBJ1-1; unclear D gene. The CDR3 consists of 11 residues. This chain's CDR3 is CALKVRSEAFF. In nucleotides, the CDR3 is TGTGCACTTAAGGTCCGATCTGAAGCTTTCTTT.

J is TRBJ1-1 and V is TRBV10-1; D call uncertain. CDR3 length: 15 amino acids. Germline values: CDR1 WNHNN, CDR2 SYGVQD (reference sequence). V dropped 0 bases and J dropped 1 base, with 9 bases sitting between them. The CDR3 coding sequence is TGCGCCAGCAGTGAGTCGAACTGGCGGAACACTGAAGCTTTCTTT. This translates into CASSESNWRNTEAFF.

The V gene is TRBV4-3, the J gene TRBJ2-7, with TRBD1 matching 7 bases. Looked up from germline, CDR1 is LGHNA and CDR2 is YSLEER. V lost 4 bases, J lost 2 bases, and 8 bases stayed unmatched. The CDR3 contains 15 residues. The CDR3 sequence: CASSLIRDSAYEQYF. As DNA, the CDR3 is TGCGCCAGCAGCCTTATCCGGGACAGCGCCTACGAGCAGTACTTC.

The chain is built from TRBV7-9 and TRBJ2-2; D is perhaps TRBD1 (5 bases). Germline-derived CDR1 and CDR2 are SEHNR and FQNEAQ (reference sequence). V was trimmed by 0 bases and J by 1 base, leaving 12 bases between them. The CDR3 extends over 17 amino acids. The CDR3 reads CASSLANRQGNTGELFF. CDR3 bases: TGTGCCAGCAGCTTAGCCAATCGTCAGGGGAACACCGGGGAGCTGTTTTTT.

The CDR3 DNA sequence: TGTGCCAGCAGCTCAGCTCCTAGCGGGAGGTCCGAGCAGTACTTC. It codes for CASSSAPSGRSEQYF. The chain uses TRBV7-2 and TRBJ2-7; 11 bases are a match to TRBD2. The junction had 8 bases not matched to a gene; V was cut back by 4 bases and J by 6 bases. The CDR3 contains 15 residues. The V gene's germline CDR1 is SGHTA and CDR2 FQGNSA.

The chain has TRBV7-8 and TRBJ2-5, with a tentative D call TRBD1 (6 bases). The CDR3 is made up of 15 amino acids. V was shortened by 0 bases and J by 4 bases, with 12 bases between the two germline ends. Germline V gene data show CDR1 as SGHVS and CDR2 as FQNEAQ. The CDR3 sequence: CASSLARGNIETQYF. CDR3 DNA sequence: TGTGCCAGCAGCTTAGCAAGGGGGAACATAGAGACCCAGTACTTC.

The chain is built from TRBV3-1 and TRBJ2-1, with D tentatively TRBD2 (6 bases). Germline values: CDR1 LGHDT, CDR2 YNNKEL (reference sequence). Trimming removed 4 bases at V and 4 bases at J, with 14 bases between. CDR3 size: 15 residues. DNA for the CDR3: TGTGCCAGCAGCCCCTTAGGCGGGGTTTACAATGAGCAGTTCTTC. Amino acid sequence: CASSPLGGVYNEQFF.

This clonotype came up a few times. This chain uses TRBV6-2 or TRBV6-3 with TRBJ2-7; TRBD1 aligns across 12 bases. This CDR3 has 19 residues. Germline CDR1 and CDR2: MNHEY and SVGEGT. The V and J ends lost 2 bases and 6 bases, in that order; junction bases with no gene match: 17. In nucleotides, the CDR3 is TGTGCCAGCAGTTACGCGTTGCTCGGGACAGGGGGCGATTACTTCGAGCAGTACTTC. Amino acid sequence: CASSYALLGTGGDYFEQYF.

This chain connects TRBV3-1 to TRBJ1-2; TRBD1 might be the D (5 bases). Trimming left V 5 bases short and J 5 bases short, with 12 bases between. The CDR3 has 13 residues. CDR1 is LGHDT, CDR2 YNNKEL, per germline (reference sequence). The CDR3, as DNA: TGTGCCAGCAGCAACGGAGGGGCTTATGGCTACACCTTC. Residues: CASSNGGAYGYTF.

This clonotype was found a few times. V is TRBV7-2 and J is TRBJ1-3; D remains unclear. V lost 1 base to trimming and J lost 5 bases, with 15 bases between them. Germline CDR1 SGHTA, CDR2 FQGNSA. This CDR3 region has 16 residues. The CDR3 DNA sequence: TGTGCCAGCAGCTTAGTCGGCTGGCAGGAAAGAAACACCATATATTTT. Translated: CASSLVGWQERNTIYF.

In its sample, this clonotype was seen a few times. The J gene is TRBJ2-7, the V gene TRBV6-2 or TRBV6-3, with a possible D match to TRBD2 (5 bases). The germline V gene has CDR1 MNHEY and CDR2 SVGEGT. V was cut by 2 bases and J by 6 bases, with 17 bases left in between. The CDR3 length is 15 residues. CDR3 protein: CASSYVSGLLSEQYF. In DNA, the CDR3 is TGTGCCAGCAGTTACGTATCAGGACTCTTGAGCGAGCAGTACTTC.

The V and J genes are TRBV28 and TRBJ1-2; D is perhaps TRBD1 (6 bases). CDR1 and CDR2 (germline): MDHEN, SYDVKM. The CDR3 runs to 15 residues. V was clipped by 1 base and J by 8 bases, with 17 bases between them. CDR3 coding DNA: TGTGCCAGCAGTTTATTCGGGGACACACTTGGGGGCTACACCTTC. Its protein product is CASSLFGDTLGGYTF.

The rearrangement uses TRBV4-3 and TRBJ2-3; D gene unclear. Trimming removed 0 bases from V and 2 bases from J, with 15 bases in between. Germline CDR1 is LGHNA and CDR2 is YSLEER. CDR3 length: 17 residues. CDR3 DNA: TGCGCCAGCAGCCAAGATATCAGGCGTCGTCTCACAGATACGCAGTATTTT. Encoded protein: CASSQDIRRRLTDTQYF.

This sequence joins TRBV5-1 and TRBJ2-5, with TRBD2 matching 12 bases. The germline V gene encodes CDR1 SGHRS and CDR2 YFSETQ. The CDR3 has 15 amino acids. The V and J ends lost 4 bases and 5 bases, in that order; junction bases with no gene match: 6. The CDR3: CASSLTSGRLETQYF. The CDR3 nucleotides read TGCGCCAGCAGCCTGACTAGCGGGAGACTTGAGACCCAGTACTTC.

CDR3 in amino acids: CSATKRVPFPSSETQYF. The CDR3 region has the DNA TGCAGTGCCACAAAACGAGTTCCCTTTCCTAGCAGCGAGACCCAGTACTTC. This rearrangement joins TRBV20-1 to TRBJ2-5, with a tentative D call TRBD2 (5 bases). Trimming took 6 bases from V and 5 from J, leaving 28 bases between them. Germline CDR1 and CDR2: DFQATT and SNEGSKA (reference sequence). The CDR3 is 17 residues long.

This clonotype was observed at least ten times. V usage is TRBV29-1 and J usage is TRBJ1-2; a weak D match, TRBD1 (6 bases). Germline CDR1 is SQVTM and CDR2 is ANQGSEA. CDR3 length equals 12 residues. Trimming shortened V by 7 bases and J by 8 bases, and 17 bases separated the two germline ends. The CDR3 sequence: CSAGTKGEGYTF. DNA of the CDR3: TGCAGCGCTGGAACTAAGGGGGAAGGCTACACCTTC. The variable domain in full, completed from reference TRBV29-1 and TRBJ1-2, reads SAVISQKPSRDICQRGTSLTIQCQVDSQVTMMFWYRQQPGQSLTLIATANQGSEATYESGFVIDKFPISRPNLTFSTLTVSNMSPEDSSIYLCSAGTKGEGYTFGSGTRLTVV.

This clonotype was seen more than once but under ten times. The chain couples TRBV5-1 to TRBJ2-6; TRBD2 agrees at 8 bases. J was trimmed by 0 bases and V by 4 bases; bases with no gene match: 3. The CDR3 contains 16 residues. Per the germline V gene, CDR1 is SGHRS and CDR2 is YFSETQ. The CDR3 loop is CASSRGGFSGANVLTF. DNA of the CDR3: TGCGCCAGCAGCCGGGGGGGCTTCTCTGGGGCCAACGTCCTGACTTTC.

The rearrangement uses TRBV5-5 and TRBJ2-3; D may be TRBD2 (5 bases). Trimming cost V 5 bases and J 2 bases, with 15 bases left between them. CDR1 and CDR2 (germline): SGHKS, YYEKEE (reference sequence). The CDR3 has 15 amino acids. CDR3 sequence reads: CASSYGLELTDTQYF. DNA for the CDR3: TGTGCCAGCAGTTACGGACTTGAACTCACAGATACGCAGTATTTT. Full variable domain (remainder filled in from reference TRBV5-5 and TRBJ2-3): DAGVTQSPTHLIKTRGQQVTLRCSPISGHKSVSWYQQVLGQGPQFIFQYYEKEERGRGNFPDRFSARQFPNYSSELNVNALLLGDSALYLCASSYGLELTDTQYFGPGTRLTVL.

This sequence joins TRBV7-2 and TRBJ1-4; no reliable D call. Germline V gene sequence: CDR1 SGHTA, CDR2 FQGNSA. This CDR3 is 15 amino acids long. Deletions cut 4 bases from V and 6 bases from J, with 15 bases between. The CDR3 sequence is CASSSSFRVYEKLFF. The CDR3 bases are TGTGCCAGCAGCTCCTCGTTTCGGGTTTATGAAAAACTGTTTTTT.

V gene TRBV28 combines with J gene TRBJ2-2, with D perhaps TRBD2 (5 bases). This CDR3 is 14 amino acids long. V lost 5 bases, J lost 7 bases, and 14 bases lay in between. Germline V gene data show CDR1 as MDHEN and CDR2 as SYDVKM. Written as DNA, the CDR3 is TGTGCCAGCAGTCGCCGGGGTTCCGGCGGGGAGCTGTTTTTT. Its translation is CASSRRGSGGELFF.

The chain has TRBV20-1 and TRBJ2-1; D is unclear. The CDR3 loop spans 11 amino acids. The germline gives CDR1 DFQATT, CDR2 SNEGSKA (reference sequence). V was trimmed by 5 bases and J by 5 bases, leaving 7 bases between them. For the CDR3, the DNA is TGCAGTGCTGGTCGGGACAATGAGCAGTTCTTC. It is translated as CSAGRDNEQFF.

In this sample, this clonotype turned up a few times. The chain couples TRBV2 to TRBJ1-2, with TRBD1 matching over 9 bases. Germline V gene lookup returns CDR1 SNHLY and CDR2 FYNNEI. V shed 6 bases and J 2 bases; nucleotides not matched to a gene: 1. The CDR3 spans 13 residues. CDR3: CASRGTGNYGYTF. CDR3 DNA sequence: TGTGCCAGCAGGGGGACAGGGAACTATGGCTACACCTTC. The variable domain in full, with the rest retrieved from reference TRBV2 and TRBJ1-2, is EPEVTQTPSHQVTQMGQEVILRCVPISNHLYFYWYRQILGQKVEFLVSFYNNEISEKSEIFDDQFSVERPDGSNFTLKIRSTKLEDSAMYFCASRGTGNYGYTFGSGTRLTVV.

V usage is TRBV7-2 and J usage is TRBJ1-5; 8 bases align to TRBD1. Unmatched junction bases numbered 4, after V lost 1 base and J lost 5 bases. Germline CDR1 SGHTA, CDR2 FQGNSA. The CDR3 totals 15 residues. The CDR3 DNA reads as TGTGCCAGCAGCTTAGGGACGGACAGGGATCAGCCCCAGCATTTT. It translates to CASSLGTDRDQPQHF.

This clonotype was observed a few times. The rearrangement links TRBV20-1 to TRBJ1-6, with unresolved D. V was clipped by 1 base and J by 14 bases, with 15 bases between them. CDR1 and CDR2 (germline): DFQATT, SNEGSKA (reference sequence). The CDR3 sequence is 13 residues long. CDR3 amino acids: CSARGVLTGTLHF. CDR3 DNA: TGCAGTGCTAGAGGGGTCCTCACCGGCACCCTCCACTTT.

This clonotype has ten or more counts. The CDR3 region is CASSQDLWEGSAETQYF. CDR3 nucleotides: TGTGCCAGCAGCCAAGATCTGTGGGAGGGGAGTGCGGAGACCCAGTACTTC. The V gene is TRBV3-1, the J gene TRBJ2-5; TRBD2 matches 7 bases. The CDR3 consists of 17 residues. Germline V gene data show CDR1 as LGHDT and CDR2 as YNNKEL (reference sequence). J lost 5 bases, V lost 0 bases, and 12 bases had no gene match.